This TCR beta chain was recorded in a study of blood T cell repertoires in COVID-19. Assay: immunoSEQ multiplex PCR; the TCRdb copy retains only in-frame clones and omits some. The repertoire has about 170,000 clones, around nine tenths of them found once; the top ten carry just over 2.5%. The germline V and J ends were trimmed by 3 bases and 10 bases, with 29 bases remaining between them. Per the germline V gene, CDR1 is SGDLS and CDR2 is YYNGEE. This CDR3 comprises 19 residues. The sample consisted of peripheral blood. This chain joins TRBV9 and TRBJ1-6; possible D gene TRBD1, 5 bases. This TCR came from an elderly woman with COVID-19, enrolled during active disease. CDR3 DNA sequence: TGTGCCAGCAGCGCCCATCAGGGTTTAGGTATGCGGATGGAATCACCCCTCCACTTT. The encoded protein is CASSAHQGLGMRMESPLHF.